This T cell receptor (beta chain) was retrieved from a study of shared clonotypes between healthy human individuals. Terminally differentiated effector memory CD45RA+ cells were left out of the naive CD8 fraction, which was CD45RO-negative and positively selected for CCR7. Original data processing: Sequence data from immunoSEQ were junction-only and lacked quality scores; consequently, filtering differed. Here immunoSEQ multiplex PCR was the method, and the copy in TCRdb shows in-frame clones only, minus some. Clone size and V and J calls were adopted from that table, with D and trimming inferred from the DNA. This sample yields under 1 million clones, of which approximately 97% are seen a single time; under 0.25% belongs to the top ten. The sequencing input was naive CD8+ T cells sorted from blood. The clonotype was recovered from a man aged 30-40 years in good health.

CDR3 in amino acids: CASRRRGTGQPQHF. Here the CDR3 DNA reads TGTGCCAGCAGGAGGAGGGGAACGGGTCAGCCCCAGCATTTT. The rearrangement uses TRBV27 and TRBJ1-5; TRBD1 might be the D (5 bases). Germline CDR1 and CDR2: MNHEY and SMNVEV (reference sequence). This CDR3 spans 14 amino acids. V gave up 6 bases and J gave up 6 bases, with 15 bases separating them.